This T cell receptor beta chain originates from a study of T cell repertoires in cytomegalovirus infection. Looking at the study overall: HLA-C-restricted CMV epitopes, recently identified, and well-studied HLA-B-restricted ones were used by the study.

TCRdb recomputed calls from the reads with MiXCR, one row per CDR3 protein. The sample holds roughly 80,000 distinct CDR3 sequences, 35% to 45% seen once. The germline gives CDR1 ENHRY, CDR2 SYGVKD. Trimming removed 0 bases from V and 7 bases from J, with 16 bases in between. The CDR3 length is 15 residues. This clonotype came up a few times. Antigen specificity is unknown. This receptor was taken from a human donor in good health (CMV status not recorded). Some clones in this sample may be carry-over from other donors' samples. The chain has TRBV10-3 and TRBJ2-7; D is tentatively TRBD1 or TRBD2 (5 bases each). The sample in question was CD8+ T cells from cultured PBMCs, obtained from culture after CMV antigen stimulation. CDR3 sequence: CAISESGTANREQYF. CDR3 in DNA: TGTGCCATCAGTGAGTCCGGGACGGCAAATAGAGAGCAGTACTTC.